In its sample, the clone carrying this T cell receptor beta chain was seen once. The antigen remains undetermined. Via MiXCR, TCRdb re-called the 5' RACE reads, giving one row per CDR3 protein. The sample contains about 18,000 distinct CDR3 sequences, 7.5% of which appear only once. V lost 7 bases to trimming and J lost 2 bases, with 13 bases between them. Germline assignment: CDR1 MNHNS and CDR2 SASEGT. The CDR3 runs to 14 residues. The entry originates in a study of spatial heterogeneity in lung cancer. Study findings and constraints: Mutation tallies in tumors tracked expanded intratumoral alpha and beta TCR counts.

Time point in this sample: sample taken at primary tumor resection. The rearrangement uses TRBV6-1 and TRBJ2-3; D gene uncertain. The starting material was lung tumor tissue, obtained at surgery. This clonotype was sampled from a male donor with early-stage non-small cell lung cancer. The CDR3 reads CASKRDRLTDTQYF. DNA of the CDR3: TGTGCCAGCAAACGTGACCGCCTCACAGATACGCAGTATTTT.